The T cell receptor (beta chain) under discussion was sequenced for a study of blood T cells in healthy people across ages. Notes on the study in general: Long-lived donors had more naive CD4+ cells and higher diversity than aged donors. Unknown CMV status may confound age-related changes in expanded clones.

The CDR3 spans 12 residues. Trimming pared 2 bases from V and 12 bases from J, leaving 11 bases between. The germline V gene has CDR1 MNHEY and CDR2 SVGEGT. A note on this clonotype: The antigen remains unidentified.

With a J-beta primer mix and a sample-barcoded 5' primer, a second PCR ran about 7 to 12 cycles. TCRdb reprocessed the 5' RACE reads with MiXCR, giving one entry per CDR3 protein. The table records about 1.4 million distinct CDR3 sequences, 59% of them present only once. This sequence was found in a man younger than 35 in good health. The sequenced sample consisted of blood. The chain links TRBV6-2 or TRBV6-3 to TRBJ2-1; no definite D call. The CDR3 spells CASSYAGLGQFF. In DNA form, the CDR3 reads TGTGCCAGCAGTTACGCTGGGCTAGGGCAGTTCTTC.